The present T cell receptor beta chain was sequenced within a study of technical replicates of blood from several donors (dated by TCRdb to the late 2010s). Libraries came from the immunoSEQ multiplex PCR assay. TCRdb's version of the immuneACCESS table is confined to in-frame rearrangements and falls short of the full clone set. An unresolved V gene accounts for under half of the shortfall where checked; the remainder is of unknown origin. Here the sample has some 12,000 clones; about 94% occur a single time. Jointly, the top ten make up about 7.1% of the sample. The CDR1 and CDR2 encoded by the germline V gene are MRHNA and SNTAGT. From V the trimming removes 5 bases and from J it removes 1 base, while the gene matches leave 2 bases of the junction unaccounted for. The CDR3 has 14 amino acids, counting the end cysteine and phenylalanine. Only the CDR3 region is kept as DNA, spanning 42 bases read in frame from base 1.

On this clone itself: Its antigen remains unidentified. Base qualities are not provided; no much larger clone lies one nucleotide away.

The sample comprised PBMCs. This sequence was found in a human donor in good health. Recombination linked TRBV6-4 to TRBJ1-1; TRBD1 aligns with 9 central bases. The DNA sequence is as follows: TGTGCCAGCAGTTGGACAGGGGCGAACACTGAAGCTTTCTTT. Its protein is CASSWTGANTEAFF.